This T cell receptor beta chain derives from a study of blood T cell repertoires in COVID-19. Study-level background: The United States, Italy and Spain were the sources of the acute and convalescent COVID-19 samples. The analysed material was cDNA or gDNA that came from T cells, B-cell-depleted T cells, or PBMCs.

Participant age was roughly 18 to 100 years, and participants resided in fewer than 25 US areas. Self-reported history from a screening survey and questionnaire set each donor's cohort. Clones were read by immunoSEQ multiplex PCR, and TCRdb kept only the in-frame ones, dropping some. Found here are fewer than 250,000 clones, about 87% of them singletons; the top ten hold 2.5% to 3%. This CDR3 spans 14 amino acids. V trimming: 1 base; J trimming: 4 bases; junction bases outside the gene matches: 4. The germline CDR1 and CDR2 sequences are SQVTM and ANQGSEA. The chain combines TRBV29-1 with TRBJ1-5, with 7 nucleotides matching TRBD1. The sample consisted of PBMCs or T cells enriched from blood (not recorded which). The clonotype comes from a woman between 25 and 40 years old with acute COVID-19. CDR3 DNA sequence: TGCAGCGTTGAAGTTACAGGGGAGAATCAGCCCCAGCATTTT. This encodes CSVEVTGENQPQHF.